The source of this TCR beta chain is a study of human T cells and chemical hapten exposure. Whole-study context: Patients, predominantly female, presented with alopecia areata, totalis or universalis.

MiXCR was run by TCRdb on the RACE reads, yielding one entry per CDR3 protein. The table includes 380,000 or so distinct CDR3 sequences, 4.5% to 7% detected once. The CDR3 spans 14 residues. V dropped 0 bases and J dropped 1 base, with 7 bases sitting between them. Germline V gene data show CDR1 as DFQATT and CDR2 as SNEGSKA (reference sequence). Noted time point: pre-sensitization, week 0. The treatment denotes: therapeutic diphenylcyclopropenone sensitization with weekly scalp DPC. Unseparated into fractions, whole blood served as the source from which total RNA was extracted. Study-wide results and caveats: As patch test score rose, PT1 expanded TCR counts tended to rise as well.

This clonotype was observed a few times. Its cognate antigen is unknown. The J gene is TRBJ1-5, the V gene TRBV20-1, with D uncertain. This specimen was whole blood, taken in connection with sensitization to the hapten diphenylcyclopropenone (DPC). This sequence originates from a woman younger than 35 with alopecia areata. Some clones in this sample may be carry-over from other donors' samples. The CDR3 protein is CSARDTASNQPQHF. The CDR3, as DNA: TGCAGTGCTAGAGACACGGCAAGCAATCAGCCCCAGCATTTT.